Listed below are T cell receptor beta chains from one sample, sequenced in a study of T cell responses to AZD1222 COVID-19 vaccine. Assay: immunoSEQ multiplex PCR; the TCRdb copy retains only in-frame clones and omits some. The data contain 95,000 to 100,000 clones, 86% of them seen just once; the ten biggest clones take up around 1.5%. Sequencing used peripheral blood, obtained on day 0 of AZD1222 vaccination. The receptor set was obtained from an adult in good health. The CDR3 runs from the conserved cysteine through the conserved F or W. A D gene is named only where the DNA matches it firmly. Clone size is shown for a subset of rows, as once, few, many or a class of expanded clone.

V gene	clone size	J gene	D gene	CDR3 protein	CDR3 DNA
TRBV7-2	NA	TRBJ1-2	NA	CASSPLGVAGYTF	TGTGCCAGCAGCCCCCTGGGGGTTGCTGGCTACACCTTC
TRBV6-5	NA	TRBJ1-1	NA	CASSSPVGGDTEAFF	TGTGCCAGCAGCAGCCCGGTTGGGGGTGACACTGAAGCTTTCTTT
TRBV5-8	NA	TRBJ1-6	NA	CASIRRDSPLHF	TGTGCCAGCATCCGGAGAGATTCACCCCTCCACTTT
TRBV24-1	NA	TRBJ2-2	NA	CATSDTEINTGELFF	TGTGCCACCAGTGATACCGAAATTAACACCGGGGAGCTGTTTTTT
TRBV14	NA	TRBJ1-2	TRBD1	CASSQDIGTGVGYTF	TGTGCCAGCAGCCAAGATATCGGGACAGGGGTCGGCTACACCTTC
TRBV29-1	NA	TRBJ1-1	NA	CSVGGVNTEAFF	TGCAGCGTCGGGGGAGTGAACACTGAAGCTTTCTTT
TRBV18	NA	TRBJ1-5	NA	CASSLNERTVNQPQHF	TGTGCCAGCTCACTCAACGAAAGGACAGTCAATCAGCCCCAGCATTTT
TRBV24-1	few	TRBJ1-2	NA	CATSEGLAGYTF	TGTGCCACCAGTGAGGGGTTGGCTGGCTACACCTTC
TRBV4-3	NA	TRBJ1-3	NA	CASSQGGEPGNTIYF	TGCGCCAGCAGCCAAGGGGGGGAGCCTGGAAACACCATATATTTT
TRBV5-1	once	TRBJ1-2	NA	CASKEGETGSRDYGYTF	TGCGCCAGCAAGGAGGGAGAAACAGGGTCGCGGGACTATGGCTACACCTTC
TRBV10-3	NA	TRBJ1-1	TRBD1	CAISDLTGGGTEAFF	TGTGCCATCAGTGACCTGACAGGGGGCGGCACTGAAGCTTTCTTT
TRBV24-1	once	TRBJ2-5	TRBD2	CATSDSASGKETQYF	TGTGCCACCAGTGATTCGGCTAGCGGAAAAGAGACCCAGTACTTC
TRBV30	NA	TRBJ2-7	TRBD2	CAWSDASGLQYF	TGTGCCTGGAGTGATGCTAGCGGGCTACAGTACTTC
TRBV6-5	NA	TRBJ1-1	NA	CASSYIGSNTEAFF	TGTGCCAGCAGTTACATAGGGTCCAACACTGAAGCTTTCTTT
TRBV5-1	NA	TRBJ2-7	NA	CASSLAGVRQASYEQYF	TGCGCCAGCAGCTTGGCCGGGGTGCGGCAGGCATCCTACGAGCAGTACTTC
TRBV28	NA	TRBJ1-2	NA	CASSGYGYTF	TGTGCCAGCAGTGGGTATGGCTACACCTTC
TRBV28	NA	TRBJ1-6	NA	CASSLFSGGRPSPLHF	TGTGCCAGCAGTTTGTTCTCGGGAGGGAGACCTTCACCCCTCCACTTT
TRBV2	NA	TRBJ1-4	TRBD1	CASSGGGQGAGKLFF	TGTGCCAGCAGTGGCGGGGGACAGGGGGCAGGAAAACTGTTTTTT
TRBV19	NA	TRBJ1-5	TRBD1	CASSGYRGQPQHF	TGTGCCAGTAGTGGATACAGGGGGCAGCCCCAGCATTTT
TRBV5-1	NA	TRBJ2-3	NA	CASNDPIRDTQYF	TGCGCCAGCAACGACCCCATAAGGGATACGCAGTATTTT
TRBV12-3/TRBV12-4	NA	TRBJ2-7	NA	CASSTAPAYEQYF	TGTGCCAGCAGCACCGCACCGGCCTACGAGCAGTACTTC
TRBV30	NA	TRBJ1-1	NA	CAWSVDALPNTEAFF	TGTGCCTGGAGTGTAGACGCACTCCCCAACACTGAAGCTTTCTTT
TRBV4-1	many	TRBJ2-2	TRBD2	CASSQDGLAGDTGELFF	TGCGCCAGCAGCCAAGATGGGCTAGCGGGAGACACCGGGGAGCTGTTTTTT
TRBV6-5	NA	TRBJ2-3	NA	CASKMVRDTQYF	TGTGCCAGCAAAATGGTTAGAGATACGCAGTATTTT
TRBV27	NA	TRBJ1-1	NA	CASSLYDGRNTEAFF	TGTGCCAGCAGTTTATACGACGGGAGGAACACTGAAGCTTTCTTT
TRBV7-2	NA	TRBJ2-1	NA	CASSFRHEQFF	TGTGCCAGCAGCTTCAGGCATGAGCAGTTCTTC
TRBV7-6	once	TRBJ2-1	TRBD2	CASSLYTSGWDEQFF	TGTGCCAGCAGCTTATATACTAGCGGGTGGGATGAGCAGTTCTTC
TRBV4-1	NA	TRBJ1-2	NA	CASSQDFGQHYGYTF	TGCGCCAGCAGCCAAGATTTCGGGCAGCACTATGGCTACACCTTC
TRBV7-9	NA	TRBJ1-4	NA	CASSLVRKEKLFF	TGTGCCAGCAGCTTAGTACGAAAAGAAAAACTGTTTTTT
TRBV5-5	few	TRBJ2-2	TRBD2	CASSLATSGRTGELFF	TGTGCCAGCAGCCTTGCAACTAGCGGGCGCACCGGGGAGCTGTTTTTT
TRBV5-8	NA	TRBJ2-7	NA	CASSSAARYEQYF	TGTGCCAGCAGCTCGGCCGCCAGGTACGAGCAGTACTTC
TRBV7-2	NA	TRBJ2-7	NA	CASSQEYEQYF	TGTGCCAGCAGCCAGGAGTACGAGCAGTACTTC
TRBV29-1	NA	TRBJ1-3	NA	CSVRRSGEGNTIYF	TGCAGCGTTCGGCGGTCAGGGGAGGGAAACACCATATATTTT
TRBV27	NA	TRBJ2-1	NA	CASSPLHSYNEQFF	TGTGCCAGCAGTCCTTTGCACTCCTACAATGAGCAGTTCTTC
TRBV27	NA	TRBJ2-2	NA	CASSLVPNTGELFF	TGTGCCAGCAGTTTAGTCCCGAACACCGGGGAGCTGTTTTTT
TRBV6-1	NA	TRBJ2-5	NA	CASSAAGLQETQYF	TGTGCCAGCAGTGCAGCGGGTCTCCAAGAGACCCAGTACTTC
TRBV7-2	NA	TRBJ1-1	NA	CASSLVDGYTEAFF	TGTGCCAGCAGCTTAGTAGACGGCTACACTGAAGCTTTCTTT
TRBV19	once	TRBJ1-5	NA	CASSIDNGYSNQPQHF	TGTGCCAGTAGTATTGATAACGGCTATAGCAATCAGCCCCAGCATTTT
TRBV30	NA	TRBJ2-5	NA	CAWSLQGSETQYF	TGTGCCTGGAGTCTCCAGGGGTCCGAGACCCAGTACTTC
TRBV7-2	NA	TRBJ1-6	TRBD1	CASSPGDRVISPLHF	TGTGCCAGCAGCCCGGGGGACAGGGTTATTTCACCCCTCCACTTT
TRBV14	NA	TRBJ1-2	NA	CASSQAGYGYTF	TGTGCCAGCAGCCAAGCCGGATATGGCTACACCTTC
TRBV2	NA	TRBJ1-1	NA	CASSEPARPTEAFF	TGTGCCAGCAGTGAGCCGGCTCGGCCGACTGAAGCTTTCTTT
TRBV28	NA	TRBJ2-2	TRBD2	CASRTPATSPGELFF	TGTGCCAGCAGGACCCCGGCGACTAGCCCCGGGGAGCTGTTTTTT
TRBV3-1/TRBV3-2	NA	TRBJ2-1	NA	CASSQDRSLFFNEQFF	TGTGCCAGCAGCCAAGATCGATCACTTTTTTTCAATGAGCAGTTCTTC
TRBV29-1	NA	TRBJ2-5	NA	CSVEDRTGLQETQYF	TGCAGCGTTGAAGACCGTACAGGGCTGCAAGAGACCCAGTACTTC
TRBV7-2	NA	TRBJ1-2	NA	CASSQPAAGSYGYTF	TGTGCCAGCAGTCAACCCGCGGCAGGGAGCTATGGCTACACCTTC
TRBV6-5	NA	TRBJ1-1	NA	CASSTGGLSTEAFF	TGTGCCAGCAGTACGGGTGGGTTATCCACTGAAGCTTTCTTT
TRBV5-8	NA	TRBJ2-2	TRBD2	CASSFHSLATGELFF	TGTGCCAGCAGCTTCCACTCACTAGCGACCGGAGAGCTGTTTTTT